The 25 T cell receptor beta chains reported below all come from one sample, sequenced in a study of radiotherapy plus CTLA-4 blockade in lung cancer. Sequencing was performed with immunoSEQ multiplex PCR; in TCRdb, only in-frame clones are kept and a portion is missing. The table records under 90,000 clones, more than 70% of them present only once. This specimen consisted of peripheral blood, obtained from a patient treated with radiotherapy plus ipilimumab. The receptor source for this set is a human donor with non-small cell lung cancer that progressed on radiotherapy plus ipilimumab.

The DNA for the CDR3 is TGTGCCAGCAGTGAAGCCCTGACGCGCTCTGGAAACACCATATATTTT. Translation gives CASSEALTRSGNTIYF. The rearrangement uses TRBV6-1 and TRBJ1-3; no definite D call. Trimming pared 0 bases from V and 0 bases from J, leaving 9 bases between. CDR3 length equals 16 residues. Germline CDR1 and CDR2: MNHNS and SASEGT.

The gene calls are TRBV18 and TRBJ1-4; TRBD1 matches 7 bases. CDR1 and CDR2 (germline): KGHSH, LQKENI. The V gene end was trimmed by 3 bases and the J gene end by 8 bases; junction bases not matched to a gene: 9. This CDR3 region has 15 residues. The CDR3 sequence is CASSPRDSREEKLFF. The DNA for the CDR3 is TGTGCCAGCTCACCGAGGGACAGCAGGGAGGAAAAACTGTTTTTT.

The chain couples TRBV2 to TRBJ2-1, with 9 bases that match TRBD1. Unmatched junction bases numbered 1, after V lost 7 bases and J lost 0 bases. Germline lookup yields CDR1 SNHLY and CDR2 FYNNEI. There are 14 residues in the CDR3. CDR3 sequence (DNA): TGTGCCAGCACGGGACAGGGCTCCTACAATGAGCAGTTCTTC. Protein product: CASTGQGSYNEQFF.

CDR3 nucleotide sequence: TGTGCCAGCAGCTCCACAGGACAGGGCTATGGCTACACCTTC. Protein: CASSSTGQGYGYTF. The chain is built from TRBV7-8 and TRBJ1-2; 8 nucleotides align to TRBD1. The trim removed 4 bases at V and 4 bases at J, leaving 5 bases unmatched. Germline V gives CDR1 SGHVS, CDR2 FQNEAQ. This CDR3 has 14 amino acids.

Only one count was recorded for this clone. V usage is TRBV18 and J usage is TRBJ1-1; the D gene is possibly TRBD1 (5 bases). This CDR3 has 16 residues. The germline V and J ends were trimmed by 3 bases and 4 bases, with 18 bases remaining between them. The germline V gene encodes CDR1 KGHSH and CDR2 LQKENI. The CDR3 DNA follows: TGTGCCAGCTCACCTGTTACAGGAATTGGCCGCACTGAAGCTTTCTTT. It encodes CASSPVTGIGRTEAFF.

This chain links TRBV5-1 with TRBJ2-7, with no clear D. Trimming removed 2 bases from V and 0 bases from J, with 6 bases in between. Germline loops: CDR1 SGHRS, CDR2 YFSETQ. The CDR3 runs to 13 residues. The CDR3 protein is CASSFESSYEQYF. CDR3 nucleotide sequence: TGCGCCAGCAGCTTCGAGAGCTCCTACGAGCAGTACTTC.

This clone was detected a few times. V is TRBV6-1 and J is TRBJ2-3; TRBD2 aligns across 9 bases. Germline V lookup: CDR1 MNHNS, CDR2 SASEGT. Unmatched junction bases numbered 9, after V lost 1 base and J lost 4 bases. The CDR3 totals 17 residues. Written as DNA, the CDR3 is TGTGCCAGCAGTGAAGGAGTTAGCGGGAGTGTTGCAGATACGCAGTATTTT. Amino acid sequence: CASSEGVSGSVADTQYF.

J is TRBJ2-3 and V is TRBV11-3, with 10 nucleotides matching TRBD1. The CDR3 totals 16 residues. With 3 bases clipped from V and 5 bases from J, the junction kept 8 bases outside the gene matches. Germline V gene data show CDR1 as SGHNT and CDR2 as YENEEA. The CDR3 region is CASSFRQGAQGDTQYF. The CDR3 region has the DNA TGTGCCAGCAGCTTTCGACAGGGGGCGCAGGGAGATACGCAGTATTTT.

The DNA of the CDR3 is TGTGCCAGCAGCCCCCGGGGAGGGGGCAACTACGAGCAGTACTTC. Protein product: CASSPRGGGNYEQYF. The chain joins TRBV7-2 to TRBJ2-7; D tentatively reads TRBD1 or TRBD2 (7 bases each). This CDR3 has 15 residues. The germline V gene encodes CDR1 SGHTA and CDR2 FQGNSA. V dropped 5 bases and J dropped 3 bases, with 17 bases sitting between them.

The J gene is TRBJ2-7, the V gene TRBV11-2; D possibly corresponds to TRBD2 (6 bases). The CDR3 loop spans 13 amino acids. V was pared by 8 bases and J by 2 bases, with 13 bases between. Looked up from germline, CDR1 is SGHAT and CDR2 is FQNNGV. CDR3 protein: CASRPAGTYEQYF. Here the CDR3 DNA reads TGTGCCAGCCGCCCTGCGGGGACCTACGAGCAGTACTTC.

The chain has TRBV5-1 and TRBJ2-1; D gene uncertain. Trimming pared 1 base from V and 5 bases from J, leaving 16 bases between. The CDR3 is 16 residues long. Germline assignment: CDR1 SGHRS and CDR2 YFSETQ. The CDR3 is CASSLNGAALNNEQFF. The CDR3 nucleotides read TGCGCCAGCAGCTTGAATGGCGCCGCCTTAAACAATGAGCAGTTCTTC.

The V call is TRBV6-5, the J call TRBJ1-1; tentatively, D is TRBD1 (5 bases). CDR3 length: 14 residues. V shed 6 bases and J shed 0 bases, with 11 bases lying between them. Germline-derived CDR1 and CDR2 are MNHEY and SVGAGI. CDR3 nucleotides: TGTGCCAGCAGCCGTGGGACGGTGAACACTGAAGCTTTCTTT. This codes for CASSRGTVNTEAFF.

In nucleotides, the CDR3 is TGTGCCAGTCGGGGGGATGGCTATGGCTACACCTTC. It codes for CASRGDGYGYTF. The chain carries TRBV2 and TRBJ1-2; perhaps TRBD1 as D (5 bases). V was trimmed by 9 bases and J by 4 bases, leaving 12 bases between them. CDR1 and CDR2 (germline): SNHLY, FYNNEI. This CDR3 spans 12 amino acids.

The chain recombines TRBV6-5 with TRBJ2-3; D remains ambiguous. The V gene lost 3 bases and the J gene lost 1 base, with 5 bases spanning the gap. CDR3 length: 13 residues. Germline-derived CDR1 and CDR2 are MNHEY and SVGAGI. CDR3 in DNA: TGTGCCAGCAGTTATGGGGGCACAGATACGCAGTATTTT. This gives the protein CASSYGGTDTQYF.

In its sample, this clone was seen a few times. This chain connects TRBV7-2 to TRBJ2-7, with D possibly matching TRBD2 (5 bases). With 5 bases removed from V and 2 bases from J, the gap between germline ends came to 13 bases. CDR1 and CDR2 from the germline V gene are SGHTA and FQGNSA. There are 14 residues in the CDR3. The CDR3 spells CASSRGWGPYEQYF. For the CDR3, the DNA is TGTGCCAGCAGCCGGGGTTGGGGTCCCTACGAGCAGTACTTC.

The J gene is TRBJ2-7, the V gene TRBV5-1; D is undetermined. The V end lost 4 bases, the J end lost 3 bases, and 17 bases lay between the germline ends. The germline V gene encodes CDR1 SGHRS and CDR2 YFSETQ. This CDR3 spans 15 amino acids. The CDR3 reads CASSPGSGSRYEQYF. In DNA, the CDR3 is TGCGCCAGCAGCCCTGGGTCTGGAAGTCGCTACGAGCAGTACTTC.

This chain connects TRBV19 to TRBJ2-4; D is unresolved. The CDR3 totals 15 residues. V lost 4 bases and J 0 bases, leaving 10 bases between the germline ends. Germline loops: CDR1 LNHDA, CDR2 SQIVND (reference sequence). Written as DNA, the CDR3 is TGTGCCAGTAGTAGGGAACTCCTAGCCAAAAACATTCAGTACTTC. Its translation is CASSRELLAKNIQYF.

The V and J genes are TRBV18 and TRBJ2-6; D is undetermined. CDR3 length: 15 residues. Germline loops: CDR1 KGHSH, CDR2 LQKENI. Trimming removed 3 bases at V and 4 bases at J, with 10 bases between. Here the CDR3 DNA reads TGTGCCAGCTCACCGGCGCCTACAGGGGCCAACGTCCTGACTTTC. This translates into CASSPAPTGANVLTF.

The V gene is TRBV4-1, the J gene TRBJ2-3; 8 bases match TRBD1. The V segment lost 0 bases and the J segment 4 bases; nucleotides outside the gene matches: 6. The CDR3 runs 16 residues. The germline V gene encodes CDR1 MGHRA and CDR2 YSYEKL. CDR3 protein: CASSQDRTGTSDTQYF. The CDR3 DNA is TGCGCCAGCAGCCAAGATAGGACAGGGACGTCAGATACGCAGTATTTT.

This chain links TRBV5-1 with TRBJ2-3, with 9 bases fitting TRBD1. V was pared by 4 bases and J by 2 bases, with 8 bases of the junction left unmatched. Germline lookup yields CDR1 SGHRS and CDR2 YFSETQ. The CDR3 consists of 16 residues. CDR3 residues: CASSPQGQGFTDTQYF. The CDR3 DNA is TGCGCCAGCAGCCCCCAGGGACAGGGCTTCACAGATACGCAGTATTTT.

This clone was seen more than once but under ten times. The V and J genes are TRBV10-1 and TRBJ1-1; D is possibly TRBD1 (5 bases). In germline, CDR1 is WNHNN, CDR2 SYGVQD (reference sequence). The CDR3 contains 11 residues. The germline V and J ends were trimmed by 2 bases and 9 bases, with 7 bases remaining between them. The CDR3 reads CASSEGGKAFF. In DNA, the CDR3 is TGCGCCAGCAGTGAGGGGGGGAAAGCTTTCTTT.

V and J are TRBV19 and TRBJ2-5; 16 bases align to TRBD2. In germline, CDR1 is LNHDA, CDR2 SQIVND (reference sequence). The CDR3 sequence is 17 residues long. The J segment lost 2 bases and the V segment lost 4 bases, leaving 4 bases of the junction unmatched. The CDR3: CASSTGLAGGSQETQYF. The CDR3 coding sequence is TGTGCCAGTAGTACGGGACTAGCGGGAGGGTCACAAGAGACCCAGTACTTC.

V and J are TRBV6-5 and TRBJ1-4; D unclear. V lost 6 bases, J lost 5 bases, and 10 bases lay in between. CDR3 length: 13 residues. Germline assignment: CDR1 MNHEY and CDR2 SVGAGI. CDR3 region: CASRSDQNEKLFF. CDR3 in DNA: TGTGCCAGCAGGAGCGACCAGAATGAAAAACTGTTTTTT.

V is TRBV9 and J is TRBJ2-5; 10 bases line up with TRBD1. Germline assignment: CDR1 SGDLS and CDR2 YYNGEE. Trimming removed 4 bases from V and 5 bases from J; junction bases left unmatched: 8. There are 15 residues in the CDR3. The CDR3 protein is CASSPRQGARETQYF. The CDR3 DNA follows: TGTGCCAGCAGCCCCCGACAGGGGGCGCGGGAGACCCAGTACTTC.

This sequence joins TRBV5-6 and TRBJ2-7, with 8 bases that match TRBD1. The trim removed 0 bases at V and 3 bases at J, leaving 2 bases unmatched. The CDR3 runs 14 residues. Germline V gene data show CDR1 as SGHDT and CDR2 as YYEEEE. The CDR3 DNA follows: TGTGCCAGCAGCTTGGGTGGACAGGGCTACGAGCAGTACTTC. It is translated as CASSLGGQGYEQYF.